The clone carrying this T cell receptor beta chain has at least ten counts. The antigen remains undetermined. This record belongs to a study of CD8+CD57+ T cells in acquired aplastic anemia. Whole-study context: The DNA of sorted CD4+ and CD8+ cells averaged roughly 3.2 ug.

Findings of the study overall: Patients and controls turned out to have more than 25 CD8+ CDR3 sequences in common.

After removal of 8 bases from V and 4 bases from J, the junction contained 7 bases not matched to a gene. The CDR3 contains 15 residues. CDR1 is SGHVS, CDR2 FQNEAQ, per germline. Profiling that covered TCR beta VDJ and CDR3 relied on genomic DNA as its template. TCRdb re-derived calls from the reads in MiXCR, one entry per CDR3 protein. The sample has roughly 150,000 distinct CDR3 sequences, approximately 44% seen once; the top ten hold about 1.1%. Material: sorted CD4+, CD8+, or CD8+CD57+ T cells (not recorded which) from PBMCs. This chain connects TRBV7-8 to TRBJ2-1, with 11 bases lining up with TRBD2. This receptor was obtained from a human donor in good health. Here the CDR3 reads CASGLAGGWYNEQFF. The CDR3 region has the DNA TGTGCCAGCGGATTAGCGGGGGGGTGGTACAATGAGCAGTTCTTC.